The sequence of this T cell receptor beta chain was determined in a study of radiation and T cells in renal cell carcinoma. Points from the study as a whole: Without pretreatment biopsies, baseline tumor clonotype presence was undetermined. From baseline, blood top tumor clonotypes peaked at 2 weeks post-radiation.

The time point is: blood 2 weeks post-SBRT. Treatment specified: 15 Gy SBRT to primary tumor, nephrectomy 4 weeks later. After SBRT, blood was collected at 2 and 4 weeks, plus baseline. This renal cell carcinoma was of the clear cell type. Comments on this clone: What it binds is not known.

Repertoires were generated with immunoSEQ multiplex PCR, while TCRdb's copy carries only in-frame clones and drops some. The sample carries about 58,000 clones, roughly 72% recorded once. The germline V gene encodes CDR1 SGDLS and CDR2 YYNGEE. The V gene end was trimmed by 3 bases and the J gene end by 0 bases; junction bases not matched to a gene: 2. The CDR3 length is 14 residues. Material: blood, obtained from a patient whose treatment included radiotherapy and nephrectomy. The TCR sequence derives from a man aged 60-69 years with renal cell carcinoma. The V gene is TRBV9, the J gene TRBJ2-5; 7 bases line up with TRBD1. CDR3 coding DNA: TGTGCCAGCAGCGCCGGGACAGACCAAGAGACCCAGTACTTC. Residues: CASSAGTDQETQYF.